The T cell receptor (beta chain) described here comes from a study of cytomegalovirus exposure and HLA in healthy donors. It was with 60 Vbeta and 13 Jbeta primers that the PCR ran. Generated by immunoSEQ multiplex PCR, the TCRdb table keeps only in-frame clones and is missing some. The sample lists about 130,000 clones; roughly 84% were seen once. Germline assignment: CDR1 SQVTM and CDR2 ANQGSEA. With V trimmed by 2 bases and J by 4 bases, 9 bases remained unmatched. CDR3 length: 17 residues. This TCR came from a girl aged 2 to 9 in good health and CMV-seronegative. The sample consisted of PBMCs. This sequence joins TRBV29-1 and TRBJ2-3; 13 bases are a match to TRBD2. CDR3 protein: CSVERWTSGSAADTQYF. In DNA form, the CDR3 reads TGCAGCGTTGAAAGATGGACTAGCGGGAGCGCGGCAGATACGCAGTATTTT.